The entry that follows covers one T cell receptor (beta chain) sequence. Its antigen has not been determined. No quality values exist for individual bases; no much larger clone is one base distant. To sequence the TCRbeta CDR3 region, genomic DNA was isolated from the sorted cells. The immunoSEQ Assay was used for sequencing of TCRbeta CDR3 regions. The clones in this table, taken by TCRdb from immuneACCESS, are in-frame only. Not every clone is retained; where verified, under half of the shortfall comes from an unresolved V gene, and the cause of the rest is unknown. The sample table contains around 60,000 clones; only one count was recorded for 80% to 95% of them. The ten most abundant clones make up just under 25% of the sample. The data derive from a study of OX40 agonist ivuxolimab in advanced cancers. Regarding the study in general: Ivuxolimab was an agonistic, fully human IgG2 monoclonal antibody directed against OX40 (CD134), a costimulatory receptor. Prior anti-PD-1, anti-PD-L1 or anti-CTLA-4 therapy was permitted, and less than 45% of dose-escalation patients had received checkpoint inhibitors. The dose-escalation cohort was 82.7% male with a mean age of approximately 59 years, ranging from roughly 23 to 79. Peripheral TCRbeta sequencing aimed to test whether ivuxolimab altered TCR sequence diversity and caused clonal T-cell expansion. Intravenous ivuxolimab was administered to patients every 2 weeks at six dose levels: 0.01, 0.1, 0.3, 1.5, 3 and 10 mg/kg. Partial responses were achieved by three dose-escalation patients, of whom one had hepatocellular carcinoma and two had cutaneous melanoma. The paper describes the monotherapy dose-escalation part (N ≈ 49 patients) of the phase I trial of ivuxolimab. Of the approximately 50 dose-escalation patients, hepatocellular carcinoma was present in about 20, melanoma in roughly 15, renal cell carcinoma in 9 and head and neck cancer in 9. Overall study outcomes, separate from this receptor: At doses from 0.1 to 3.0 mg/kg, clonal expansion was seen in both CD4+ and CD8+ blood T cells between baseline and week 6. After ivuxolimab, more expanded clones were found on average in CD8+ T cells than in CD4+ T cells. In the 0.1-3.0 mg/kg groups, partial responders were among the patients with the lowest normalized peripheral clonal expansion, particularly in CD8+ T cells. Low levels of normalized T-cell clonal expansion were also seen in some patients who did not respond. The antigen specificity of the clonally expanded peripheral T cells was not determined.

The trial excluded patients who had a history of autoimmune disease or who were on systemic immunosuppression. Peripheral blood for TCR sequencing was drawn from every dose cohort at baseline, at cycle 4 day 1 and at cycle 7 day 1. The samples were drawn from a first-in-human, open-label, multicenter phase I dose-escalation trial of ivuxolimab. The trial enrolled adults with locally advanced or metastatic head and neck squamous cell, hepatocellular, melanoma or renal cell carcinoma. Before TCR sequencing, CD4+ and CD8+ T cells were separately sorted from peripheral blood. CDR1 and CDR2, looked up from the germline V gene (reference sequence), are MNHEY and SMNVEV. Between the V and J ends, shortened by 5 bases and 7 bases respectively, the junction contains 15 bases. The CDR3 contains 14 residues, cysteine and phenylalanine counted. Kept here is only the CDR3 DNA, which spans 42 bases and is read in frame from base 1.

The sequence joins TRBV27 to TRBJ1-3; D gene: possibly TRBD1, on 5 matching bases. This receptor was taken from an adult with an advanced solid tumor such as melanoma, head and neck, liver or kidney cancer. This specimen was CD4+ or CD8+ T cells sorted from blood, taken in a trial of the OX40 agonist ivuxolimab. For the CDR3, the sequence is CASSPDGTWNTIYF. The DNA reads TGTGCCAGCAGTCCCGACGGGACTTGGAACACCATATATTTT.